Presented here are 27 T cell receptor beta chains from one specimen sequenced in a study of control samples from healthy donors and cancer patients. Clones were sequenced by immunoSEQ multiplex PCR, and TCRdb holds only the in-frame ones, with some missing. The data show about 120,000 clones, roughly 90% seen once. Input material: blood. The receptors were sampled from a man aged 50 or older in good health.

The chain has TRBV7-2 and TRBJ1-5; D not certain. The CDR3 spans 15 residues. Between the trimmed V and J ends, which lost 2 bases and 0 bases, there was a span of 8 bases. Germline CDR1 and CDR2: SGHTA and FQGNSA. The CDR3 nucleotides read TGTGCCAGCAGCTTAACGGCACATAGCAATCAGCCCCAGCATTTT. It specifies CASSLTAHSNQPQHF.

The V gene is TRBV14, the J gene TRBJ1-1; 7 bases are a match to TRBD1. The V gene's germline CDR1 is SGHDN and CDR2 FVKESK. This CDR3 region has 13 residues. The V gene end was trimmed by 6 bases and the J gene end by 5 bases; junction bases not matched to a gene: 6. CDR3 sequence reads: CASRRQGQTEAFF. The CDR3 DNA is TGTGCCAGCAGGCGACAGGGTCAAACTGAAGCTTTCTTT.

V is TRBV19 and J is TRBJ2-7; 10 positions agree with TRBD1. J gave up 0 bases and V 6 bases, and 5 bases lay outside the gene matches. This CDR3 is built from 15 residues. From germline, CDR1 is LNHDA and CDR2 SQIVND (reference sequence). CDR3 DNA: TGTGCCAGTAGCCTTAGGACAGGGGGCTCCTACGAGCAGTACTTC. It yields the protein CASSLRTGGSYEQYF.

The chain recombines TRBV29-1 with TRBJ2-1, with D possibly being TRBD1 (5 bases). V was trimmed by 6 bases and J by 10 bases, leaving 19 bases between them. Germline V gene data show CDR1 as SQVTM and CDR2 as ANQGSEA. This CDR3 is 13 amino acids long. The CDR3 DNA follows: TGCAGCGTACGTCCACAGGTGGGCTACGAGCAGTTCTTC. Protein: CSVRPQVGYEQFF.

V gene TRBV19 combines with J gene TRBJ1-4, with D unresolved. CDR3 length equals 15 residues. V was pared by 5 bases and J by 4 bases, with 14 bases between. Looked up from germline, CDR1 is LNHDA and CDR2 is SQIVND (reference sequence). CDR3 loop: CASSDGSAINEKLFF. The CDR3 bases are TGTGCCAGTAGTGACGGCTCGGCAATTAATGAAAAACTGTTTTTT.

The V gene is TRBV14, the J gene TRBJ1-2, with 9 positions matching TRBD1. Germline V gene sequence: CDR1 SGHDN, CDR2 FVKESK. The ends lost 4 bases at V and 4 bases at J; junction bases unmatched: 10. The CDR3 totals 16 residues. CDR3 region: CASSPQGAGGAYGYTF. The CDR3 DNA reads TGTGCCAGCAGCCCACAGGGGGCAGGGGGCGCCTATGGCTACACCTTC.

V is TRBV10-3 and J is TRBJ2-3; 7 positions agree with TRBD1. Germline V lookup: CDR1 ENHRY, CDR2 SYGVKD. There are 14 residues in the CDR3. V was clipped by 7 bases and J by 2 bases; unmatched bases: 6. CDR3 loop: CAIKATGSTDTQYF. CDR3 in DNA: TGTGCCATCAAAGCGACAGGGTCCACAGATACGCAGTATTTT.

In nucleotides, the CDR3 is TGTGCCAGCAGCTCGACAGTCTATAATTCACCCCTCCACTTT. As protein: CASSSTVYNSPLHF. V usage is TRBV11-2 and J usage is TRBJ1-6, with a possible D match to TRBD1 (5 bases). The germline gives CDR1 SGHAT, CDR2 FQNNGV. This CDR3 region has 14 residues. V lost 4 bases and J 3 bases, leaving 7 bases between the germline ends.

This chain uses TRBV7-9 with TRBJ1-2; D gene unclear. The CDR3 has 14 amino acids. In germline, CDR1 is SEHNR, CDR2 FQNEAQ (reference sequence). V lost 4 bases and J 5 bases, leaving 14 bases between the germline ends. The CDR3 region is CASSSPTGGYGYTF. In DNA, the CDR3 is TGTGCCAGCAGCTCCCCGACGGGTGGGTATGGCTACACCTTC.

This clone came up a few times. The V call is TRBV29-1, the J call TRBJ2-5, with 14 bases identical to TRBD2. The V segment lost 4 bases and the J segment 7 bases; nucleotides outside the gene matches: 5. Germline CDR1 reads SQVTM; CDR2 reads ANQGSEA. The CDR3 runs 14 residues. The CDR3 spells CSVGTSGGRPTQYF. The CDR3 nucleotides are TGCAGCGTTGGGACTAGCGGGGGGCGCCCGACCCAGTACTTC.

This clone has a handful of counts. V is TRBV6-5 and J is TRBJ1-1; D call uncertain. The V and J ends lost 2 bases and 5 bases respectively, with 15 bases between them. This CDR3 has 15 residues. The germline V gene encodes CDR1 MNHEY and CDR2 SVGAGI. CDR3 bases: TGTGCCAGCAGTTACAAGGCAGCACGAAGGACTGAAGCTTTCTTT. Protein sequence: CASSYKAARRTEAFF.

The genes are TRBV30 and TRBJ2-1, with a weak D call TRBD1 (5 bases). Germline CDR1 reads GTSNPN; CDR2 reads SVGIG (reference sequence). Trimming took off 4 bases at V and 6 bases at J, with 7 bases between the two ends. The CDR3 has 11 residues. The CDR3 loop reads CAWNTGNEQFF. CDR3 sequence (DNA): TGTGCCTGGAATACAGGCAATGAGCAGTTCTTC. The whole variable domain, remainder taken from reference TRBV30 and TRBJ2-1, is SQTIHQWPATLVQPVGSPLSLECTVEGTSNPNLYWYRQAAGRGLQLLFYSVGIGQISSEVPQNLSASRPQDRQFILSSKKLLLSDSGFYLCAWNTGNEQFFGPGTRLTVL.

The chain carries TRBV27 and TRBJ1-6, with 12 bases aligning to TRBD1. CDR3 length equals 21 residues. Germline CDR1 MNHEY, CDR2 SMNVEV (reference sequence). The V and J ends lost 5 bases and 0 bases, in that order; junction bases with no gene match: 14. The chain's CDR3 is CASSPRGTGGSVSSYNSPLHF. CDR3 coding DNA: TGTGCCAGCAGTCCGCGCGGGACAGGGGGCTCTGTGAGCTCCTATAATTCACCCCTCCACTTT.

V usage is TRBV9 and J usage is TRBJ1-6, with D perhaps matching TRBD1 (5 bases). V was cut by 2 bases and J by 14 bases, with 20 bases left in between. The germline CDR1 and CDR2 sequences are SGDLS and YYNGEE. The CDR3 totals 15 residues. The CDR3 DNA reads TGTGCCAGCAGCGTGGAAAGACAGTCCCCTCGGGCCCTCCACTTT. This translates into CASSVERQSPRALHF. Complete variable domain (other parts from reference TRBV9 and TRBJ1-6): DSGVTQTPKHLITATGQRVTLRCSPRSGDLSVYWYQQSLDQGLQFLIQYYNGEERAKGNILERFSAQQFPDLHSELNLSSLELGDSALYFCASSVERQSPRALHFGNGTRLTVT.

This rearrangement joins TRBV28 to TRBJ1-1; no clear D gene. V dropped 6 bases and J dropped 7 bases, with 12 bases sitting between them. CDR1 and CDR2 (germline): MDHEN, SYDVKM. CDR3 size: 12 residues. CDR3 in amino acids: CASSQTTLEAFF. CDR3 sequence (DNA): TGTGCCAGCAGCCAGACGACACTTGAAGCTTTCTTT.

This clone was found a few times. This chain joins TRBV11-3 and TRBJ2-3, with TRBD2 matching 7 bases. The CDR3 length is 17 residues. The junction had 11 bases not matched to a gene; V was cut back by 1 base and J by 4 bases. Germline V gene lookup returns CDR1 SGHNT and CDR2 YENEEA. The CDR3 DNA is TGTGCCAGCAGCTTAGGGGCGGGGGAGGAGAGGGCAGATACGCAGTATTTT. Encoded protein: CASSLGAGEERADTQYF. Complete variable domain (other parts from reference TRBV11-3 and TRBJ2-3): EAGVVQSPRYKIIEKKQPVAFWCNPISGHNTLYWYLQNLGQGPELLIRYENEEAVDDSQLPKDRFSAERLKGVDSTLKIQPAELGDSAVYLCASSLGAGEERADTQYFGPGTRLTVL.

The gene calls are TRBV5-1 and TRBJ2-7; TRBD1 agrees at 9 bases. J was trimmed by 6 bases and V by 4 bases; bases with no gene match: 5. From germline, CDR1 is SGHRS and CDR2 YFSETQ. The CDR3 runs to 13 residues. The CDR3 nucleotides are TGCGCCAGCAGCCTTACAGGGGGCATCGAGCAGTACTTC. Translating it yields CASSLTGGIEQYF.

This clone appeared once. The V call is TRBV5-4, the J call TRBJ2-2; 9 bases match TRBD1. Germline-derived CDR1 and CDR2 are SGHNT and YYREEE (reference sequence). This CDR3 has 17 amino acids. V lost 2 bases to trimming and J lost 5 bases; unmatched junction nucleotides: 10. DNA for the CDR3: TGTGCCAGCAGCTTAGATATCGGGACAGGGACTACCGGGGAGCTGTTTTTT. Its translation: CASSLDIGTGTTGELFF.

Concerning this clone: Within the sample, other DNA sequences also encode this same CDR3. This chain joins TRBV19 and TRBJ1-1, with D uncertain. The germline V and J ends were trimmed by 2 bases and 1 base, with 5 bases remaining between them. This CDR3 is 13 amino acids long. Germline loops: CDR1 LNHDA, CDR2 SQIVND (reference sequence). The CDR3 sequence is CASSILGNTEAFF. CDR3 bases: TGTGCCAGTAGTATACTCGGGAACACTGAAGCTTTCTTT.

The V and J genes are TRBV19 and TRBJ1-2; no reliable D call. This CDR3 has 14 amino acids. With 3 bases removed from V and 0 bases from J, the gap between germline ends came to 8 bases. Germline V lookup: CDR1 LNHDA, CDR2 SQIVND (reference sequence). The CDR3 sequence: CASSIHSPNYGYTF. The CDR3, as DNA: TGTGCCAGTAGTATCCACAGCCCTAACTATGGCTACACCTTC.

CDR3 sequence reads: CASSRDEGALTDTQYF. The CDR3 DNA is TGTGCCAGCAGCCGCGACGAAGGGGCCCTCACAGATACGCAGTATTTT. This sequence joins TRBV9 and TRBJ2-3, with D perhaps TRBD1 (5 bases). Germline V gives CDR1 SGDLS, CDR2 YYNGEE. CDR3 size: 16 residues. V lost 4 bases, J lost 2 bases, and 17 bases lay in between.

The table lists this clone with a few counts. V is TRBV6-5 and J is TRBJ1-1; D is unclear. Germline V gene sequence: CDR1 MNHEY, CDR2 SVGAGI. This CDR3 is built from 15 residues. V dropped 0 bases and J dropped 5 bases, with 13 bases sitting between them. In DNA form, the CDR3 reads TGTGCCAGCAGTTACTCTGGCAGTAGGGAGACTGAAGCTTTCTTT. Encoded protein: CASSYSGSRETEAFF.

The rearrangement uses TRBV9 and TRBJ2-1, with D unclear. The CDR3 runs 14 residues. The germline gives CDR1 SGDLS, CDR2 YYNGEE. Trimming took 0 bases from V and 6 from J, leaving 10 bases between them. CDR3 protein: CASSVAFPGNEQFF. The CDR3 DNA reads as TGTGCCAGCAGCGTAGCCTTCCCTGGCAATGAGCAGTTCTTC.

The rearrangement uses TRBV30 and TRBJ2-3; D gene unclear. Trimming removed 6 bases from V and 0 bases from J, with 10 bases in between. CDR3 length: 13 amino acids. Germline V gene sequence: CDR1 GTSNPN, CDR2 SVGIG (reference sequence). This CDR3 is CACPGPSTDTQYF. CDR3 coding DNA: TGTGCCTGCCCCGGGCCTAGCACAGATACGCAGTATTTT.

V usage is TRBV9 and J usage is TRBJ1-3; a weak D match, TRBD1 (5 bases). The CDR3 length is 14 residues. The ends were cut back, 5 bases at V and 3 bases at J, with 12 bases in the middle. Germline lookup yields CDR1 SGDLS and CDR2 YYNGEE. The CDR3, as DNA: TGTGCCAGCAGGGGCGTGGGGGATGGAAACACCATATATTTT. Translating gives CASRGVGDGNTIYF.

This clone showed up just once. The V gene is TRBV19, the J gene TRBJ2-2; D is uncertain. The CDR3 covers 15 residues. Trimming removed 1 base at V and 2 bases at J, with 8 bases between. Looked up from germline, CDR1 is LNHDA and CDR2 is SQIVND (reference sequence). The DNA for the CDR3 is TGTGCCAGTAGTATAGTGAACAGAAACACCGGGGAGCTGTTTTTT. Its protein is CASSIVNRNTGELFF.

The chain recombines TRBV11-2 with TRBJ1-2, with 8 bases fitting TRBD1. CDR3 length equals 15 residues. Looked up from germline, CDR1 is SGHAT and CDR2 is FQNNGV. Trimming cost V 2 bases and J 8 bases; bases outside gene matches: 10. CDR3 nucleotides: TGTGCCAGCAGCTTATATTCCACAGGGGGGAGCGGCTACACCTTC. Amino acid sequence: CASSLYSTGGSGYTF.